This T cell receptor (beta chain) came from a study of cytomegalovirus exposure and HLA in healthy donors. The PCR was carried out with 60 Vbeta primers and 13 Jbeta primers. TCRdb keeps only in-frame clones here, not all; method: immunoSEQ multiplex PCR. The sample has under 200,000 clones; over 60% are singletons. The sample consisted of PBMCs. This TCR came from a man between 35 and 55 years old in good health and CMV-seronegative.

The CDR3 nucleotides read TGCGCCAGCAGCCAAGCTGGAGTTAGGGAGCAGTTCTTC. This translates into CASSQAGVREQFF. V and J are TRBV4-3 and TRBJ2-1; D unresolved. This CDR3 contains 13 residues. Looked up from germline, CDR1 is LGHNA and CDR2 is YSLEER. V was pared by 1 base and J by 10 bases, with 11 bases between.